The next 22 T cell receptor beta chains were all read from a single sample in a study of blood T cell repertoires in COVID-19. Libraries were prepared by immunoSEQ multiplex PCR; TCRdb keeps only in-frame clonotypes and omits some of them. The table includes 290,000 or so clones, about 89% detected once. The material sequenced was PBMCs or T cells enriched from blood (not recorded which). The receptors originated from a woman younger than 35 who had recovered from COVID-19.

This rearrangement joins TRBV10-3 to TRBJ2-5; 10 bases map to TRBD1. Per the germline V gene, CDR1 is ENHRY and CDR2 is SYGVKD. V lost 10 bases to trimming and J lost 3 bases; unmatched junction nucleotides: 8. The CDR3 has 14 residues. The CDR3 DNA reads as TGTGCCAGCGCCGGGACAGGGGAAAAAGAGACCCAGTACTTC. Its translation is CASAGTGEKETQYF.

The V call is TRBV11-2, the J call TRBJ2-3; 7 bases match TRBD1. J gave up 1 base and V 6 bases, and 7 bases lay outside the gene matches. The CDR3 consists of 15 residues. Germline V gene sequence: CDR1 SGHAT, CDR2 FQNNGV. Written as DNA, the CDR3 is TGTGCCAGCAGGGACGGGACAGAGGGCACAGATACGCAGTATTTT. This sequence encodes CASRDGTEGTDTQYF.

V usage is TRBV28 and J usage is TRBJ1-1; the D is unclear. The V and J ends lost 7 bases and 1 base respectively, with 10 bases between them. Per germline, CDR1 MDHEN and CDR2 SYDVKM. The CDR3 runs 13 residues. This CDR3 is CASTLERNTEAFF. The CDR3 region has the DNA TGTGCCAGCACCCTAGAAAGGAACACTGAAGCTTTCTTT. Using reference TRBV28 and TRBJ1-1 for the parts outside the CDR3, the full variable domain is DVKVTQSSRYLVKRTGEKVFLECVQDMDHENMFWYRQDPGLGLRLIYFSYDVKMKEKGDIPEGYSVSREKKERFSLILESASTNQTSMYLCASTLERNTEAFFGQGTRLTVV.

The V call is TRBV3-1 (or the pseudogene TRBV3-2), the J call TRBJ1-2; TRBD1 matches at 7 bases. CDR1 and CDR2 (germline): LGHDT, YNNKEL (reference sequence). Trimming took 1 base from V and 1 from J; bases not matched to a gene: 15. The CDR3 is made up of 19 amino acids. The CDR3 DNA is TGTGCCAGCAGCCAAGGAAACCCCGGTTGGGACAGAGTTAACTATGGCTACACCTTC. As protein: CASSQGNPGWDRVNYGYTF.

The V and J genes are TRBV7-8 and TRBJ2-1, with D possibly being TRBD2 (5 bases). Germline V gives CDR1 SGHVS, CDR2 FQNEAQ. Trimming cost V 5 bases and J 2 bases, with 13 bases left between them. The CDR3 sequence is 15 residues long. This CDR3 reads CASSTPSPPYNEQFF. Written as DNA, the CDR3 is TGTGCCAGCAGCACGCCTAGCCCCCCCTACAATGAGCAGTTCTTC. The variable domain in full, completed from reference TRBV7-8 and TRBJ2-1, reads GAGVSQSPRYKVAKRGQDVALRCDPISGHVSLFWYQQALGQGPEFLTYFQNEAQLDKSGLPSDRFFAERPEGSVSTLKIQRTQQEDSAVYLCASSTPSPPYNEQFFGPGTRLTVL.

The chain is built from TRBV3-1 (or the pseudogene TRBV3-2) and TRBJ1-1; 7 nucleotides line up with TRBD1. V dropped 0 bases and J dropped 9; count of bases not matched to a gene: 4. From germline, CDR1 is LGHDT and CDR2 YNNKEL (reference sequence). This CDR3 spans 13 amino acids. The DNA of the CDR3 is TGTGCCAGCAGCCAAGATAACAGGGGAAAAGCTTTCTTT. The encoded protein is CASSQDNRGKAFF.

The J gene is TRBJ1-6, the V gene TRBV28, with 9 bases lining up with TRBD1. The germline CDR1 and CDR2 sequences are MDHEN and SYDVKM. This CDR3 region has 16 residues. The trim removed 1 base at V and 10 bases at J, leaving 8 bases unmatched. The CDR3 coding sequence is TGTGCCAGCAGTTTATCGGACAGGGGAAGGGGATCACCCCTCCACTTT. It specifies CASSLSDRGRGSPLHF.

The chain uses TRBV7-2 and TRBJ1-2, with D unclear. V was pared by 1 base and J by 4 bases, with 10 bases between. The CDR3 has 14 amino acids. Germline CDR1 SGHTA, CDR2 FQGNSA. CDR3 nucleotide sequence: TGTGCCAGCAGCTTAGAGAAGGGAGCCTATGGCTACACCTTC. This codes for CASSLEKGAYGYTF. Full variable domain (remainder filled in from reference TRBV7-2 and TRBJ1-2): GAGVSQSPSNKVTEKGKDVELRCDPISGHTALYWYRQSLGQGLEFLIYFQGNSAPDKSGLPSDRFSAERTGGSVSTLTIQRTQQEDSAVYLCASSLEKGAYGYTFGSGTRLTVV.

The V call is TRBV5-4, the J call TRBJ1-2; TRBD1 agrees at 9 bases. Germline CDR1 and CDR2: SGHNT and YYREEE (reference sequence). V lost 0 bases, J lost 8 bases, and 14 bases stayed unmatched. CDR3 length: 17 amino acids. The CDR3 sequence: CASSLGPPGTGPGGYTF. The CDR3 DNA sequence: TGTGCCAGCAGCTTGGGGCCACCCGGGACAGGGCCAGGGGGCTACACCTTC.

The chain couples TRBV15 to TRBJ1-1; D unclear. V lost 4 bases and J 8 bases, leaving 11 bases between the germline ends. CDR1 and CDR2 from the germline V gene are LNHNV and YYDKDF (reference sequence). The CDR3 length is 12 residues. The CDR3 loop reads CATSKGRVEAFF. In nucleotides, the CDR3 is TGTGCCACCAGCAAAGGGCGGGTGGAAGCTTTCTTT.

The chain couples TRBV6-2 or TRBV6-3 to TRBJ2-5, with D unclear. V was cut by 4 bases and J by 4 bases, with 19 bases left in between. The germline CDR1 and CDR2 sequences are MNHEY and SVGEGT. The CDR3 has 16 residues. The CDR3 protein is CASSSSLAAARETQYF. CDR3 in DNA: TGTGCCAGCAGTTCCTCGCTTGCGGCTGCTCGAGAGACCCAGTACTTC.

V gene TRBV18 combines with J gene TRBJ2-7, with TRBD2 identical over 10 bases. Unmatched junction bases numbered 9, after V lost 2 bases and J lost 5 bases. This CDR3 is 16 amino acids long. From germline, CDR1 is KGHSH and CDR2 LQKENI. Written as DNA, the CDR3 is TGTGCCAGCTCACCATGGAAGCTAGCGGGAGCTGACGAGCAGTACTTC. It translates to CASSPWKLAGADEQYF.

This chain uses TRBV5-4 with TRBJ2-1; 7 nucleotides match TRBD2. Germline assignment: CDR1 SGHNT and CDR2 YYREEE (reference sequence). The CDR3 is made up of 14 amino acids. V gave up 5 bases and J gave up 7 bases; unmatched junction bases: 9. CDR3 protein: CASSLRGEGNEQFF. The CDR3, as DNA: TGTGCCAGCAGTCTCCGGGGGGAGGGAAATGAGCAGTTCTTC. Looking up the rest from reference TRBV5-4 and TRBJ2-1 gives the full variable domain: ETGVTQSPTHLIKTRGQQVTLRCSSQSGHNTVSWYQQALGQGPQFIFQYYREEENGRGNFPPRFSGLQFPNYSSELNVNALELDDSALYLCASSLRGEGNEQFFGPGTRLTVL.

V usage is TRBV24-1 and J usage is TRBJ2-3; maybe TRBD2 (5 bases). This CDR3 contains 15 residues. Looked up from germline, CDR1 is KGHDR and CDR2 is SFDVKD. Between the trimmed V and J ends, which lost 6 bases and 0 bases, there was a span of 12 bases. The CDR3: CATSFNSASTDTQYF. The CDR3 nucleotides read TGTGCCACCAGTTTTAATAGCGCGAGCACAGATACGCAGTATTTT.

In its sample, this clone was seen a few times. The chain uses TRBV28 and TRBJ1-2, with D uncertain. The CDR3 runs 13 residues. V shed 5 bases and J shed 3 bases, with 10 bases lying between them. The germline V gene has CDR1 MDHEN and CDR2 SYDVKM. The CDR3 loop is CASSNPLDYGYTF. As DNA, the CDR3 is TGTGCCAGCAGTAACCCACTGGACTATGGCTACACCTTC.

V usage is TRBV18 and J usage is TRBJ2-7; 8 bases are a match to TRBD2. J gave up 2 bases and V 2 bases, and 8 bases lay outside the gene matches. The germline V gene encodes CDR1 KGHSH and CDR2 LQKENI. The CDR3 spans 16 residues. CDR3: CASSPFPSGSAYEQYF. CDR3 coding DNA: TGTGCCAGCTCACCATTCCCCAGCGGGAGCGCCTACGAGCAGTACTTC.

The chain uses TRBV7-9 and TRBJ2-2, with 7 bases identical to TRBD2. CDR1 and CDR2 from the germline V gene are SEHNR and FQNEAQ (reference sequence). CDR3 length equals 15 residues. V lost 2 bases, J lost 3 bases, and 3 bases stayed unmatched. The CDR3 loop is CASSLLAGDTGELFF. The CDR3 DNA reads TGTGCCAGCAGCTTACTGGCGGGAGACACCGGGGAGCTGTTTTTT.

This chain uses TRBV5-1 with TRBJ2-6; 11 nucleotides agree with TRBD1. The V and J ends lost 4 bases and 1 base, in that order; junction bases with no gene match: 4. This CDR3 contains 17 residues. Germline V CDR1 and CDR2: SGHRS, YFSETQ. CDR3 in DNA: TGCGCCAGCAGCGCCGGACAGGGGGCTTCTGGGGCCAACGTCCTGACTTTC. Translation: CASSAGQGASGANVLTF.

The sample holds a few counts of this clone. This sequence joins TRBV19 and TRBJ2-1, with a possible D match to TRBD1 (5 bases). The germline V gene encodes CDR1 LNHDA and CDR2 SQIVND (reference sequence). The V end was cut by 3 bases, the J end by 5 bases, with 17 bases between. The CDR3 sequence is 16 residues long. The CDR3 nucleotides read TGTGCCAGTAGTATTCAGGGCGGTCTACTAAACAATGAGCAGTTCTTC. It yields the protein CASSIQGGLLNNEQFF.

This chain connects TRBV18 to TRBJ2-1, with a possible D match to TRBD1 (5 bases). The CDR3 loop spans 12 amino acids. CDR1 is KGHSH, CDR2 LQKENI, per germline. V lost 6 bases and J lost 7, with 10 bases in between. CDR3 DNA: TGTGCCAGCTCGATACAGGAAAATGAGCAGTTCTTC. It yields the protein CASSIQENEQFF.

The chain uses TRBV27 and TRBJ2-6; weak D call: TRBD2 (6 bases). V lost 2 bases and J 0 bases, leaving 11 bases between the germline ends. Germline CDR1 MNHEY, CDR2 SMNVEV (reference sequence). This CDR3 has 17 residues. The CDR3 bases are TGTGCCAGCAGTTTAAACCGGGACTTCTCTGGGGCCAACGTCCTGACTTTC. Encoded protein: CASSLNRDFSGANVLTF.

In DNA, the CDR3 is TGTGCCTGGAGCAGACAGGGGGCAGGGACTGAAGCTTTCTTT. Translating gives CAWSRQGAGTEAFF. V usage is TRBV30 and J usage is TRBJ1-1; TRBD1 aligns across 10 bases. J was trimmed by 5 bases and V by 3 bases; bases with no gene match: 6. This CDR3 contains 14 residues. The V gene's germline CDR1 is GTSNPN and CDR2 SVGIG (reference sequence).